The 10 T cell receptor beta chains below were found in one sample sequenced in a study of prognosis after radiotherapy for stage I lung cancer. The authors amplified TCR beta CDR3 from genomic DNA using two-round multiplex PCR. Used in first-round PCR were primers specific to each TRBV and TRBJ gene. One entry per CDR3 protein, called by TCRdb with MiXCR from the multiplex PCR reads. The sample holds approximately 28,000 distinct CDR3 sequences; roughly 40% are singletons and the top ten take under 35%. The sequencing used PBMCs, collected before or after stereotactic body radiation therapy (not recorded which). The receptors here all came from a donor aged 50 or older with non-small cell lung cancer.

In this sample, this clonotype turned up many times. This chain uses TRBV27 with TRBJ1-2; possible D gene TRBD1, 5 bases. CDR1 MNHEY and CDR2 SMNVEV come from the germline V gene (reference sequence). Trimming pared 6 bases from V and 1 base from J, leaving 15 bases between. This CDR3 contains 15 residues. CDR3: CASSDSGSNNYGYTF. CDR3 bases: TGTGCCAGCAGCGACAGTGGAAGTAATAACTATGGCTACACCTTC.

The sample holds many counts of this clonotype. The junction and the germline gene differ at one end; a read error may be behind it. This chain joins TRBV20-1 and TRBJ2-3; D uncertain. This CDR3 is 12 amino acids long. The germline V gene has CDR1 DFQATT and CDR2 SNEGSKA (reference sequence). CDR3 DNA: TGCAGTGCTGGAGAGGACACAGATACGCAGTATTTT. Protein product: CSAGEDTDTQYF.

In this sample, this clonotype turned up many times. This chain links TRBV12-3 or TRBV12-4 with TRBJ1-4; tentatively, D is TRBD1 (6 bases). The CDR3 has 14 amino acids. Between the trimmed V and J ends, which lost 5 bases and 4 bases, there was a span of 11 bases. CDR3 in amino acids: CASSEGHSNEKLFF. CDR3 DNA sequence: TGTGCCAGCAGTGAGGGACATAGTAATGAAAAACTGTTTTTT.

Only one count was recorded for this clonotype. The rearrangement uses TRBV28 and TRBJ1-2, with no clear D. Germline lookup yields CDR1 MDHEN and CDR2 SYDVKM. This CDR3 spans 14 amino acids. V gave up 2 bases and J gave up 4 bases, with 11 bases separating them. CDR3 amino acids: CASSLGLSSYGYTF. DNA of the CDR3: TGTGCCAGCAGTTTAGGTCTTTCGTCCTATGGCTACACCTTC.

This clonotype was counted at least ten times. J is TRBJ1-2 and V is TRBV27; the match to TRBD1 covers 9 bases. CDR1 is MNHEY, CDR2 SMNVEV, per germline (reference sequence). The CDR3 runs 14 residues. Trimming took 5 bases from V and 4 from J; bases not matched to a gene: 5. CDR3 region: CASSAKGQGYGYTF. The CDR3 DNA reads as TGTGCCAGCAGTGCAAAGGGACAGGGCTATGGCTACACCTTC.

This clonotype was picked up one time. This may be a read error: a much more frequent sequence differs by one nucleotide. This chain connects TRBV4-1 to TRBJ2-1; 7 bases map to TRBD2. Trimming took 3 bases from V and 8 from J; bases not matched to a gene: 16. Germline V gives CDR1 MGHRA, CDR2 YSYEKL. The CDR3 runs to 17 residues. The CDR3 reads CASSHLGGWLRGDEQFF. The CDR3 DNA is TGCGCCAGCAGCCATCTTGGGGGGTGGCTCCGGGGGGATGAGCAGTTCTTC.

This clonotype was recorded at least ten times. V is TRBV2 and J is TRBJ1-5; TRBD1 might be the D (6 bases). Trimming left V 3 bases short and J 7 bases short, with 13 bases between. Per germline, CDR1 SNHLY and CDR2 FYNNEI. CDR3 length: 14 residues. The DNA of the CDR3 is TGTGCCAGCAGTGATTGGGGCAGGGGACAGCCCCAGCATTTT. Encoded protein: CASSDWGRGQPQHF. The variable domain in full, completed from reference TRBV2 and TRBJ1-5, reads EPEVTQTPSHQVTQMGQEVILRCVPISNHLYFYWYRQILGQKVEFLVSFYNNEISEKSEIFDDQFSVERPDGSNFTLKIRSTKLEDSAMYFCASSDWGRGQPQHFGDGTRLSIL.

Many counts were recorded for this clonotype. The chain recombines TRBV19 with TRBJ2-1; 11 nucleotides agree with TRBD1. Germline V gives CDR1 LNHDA, CDR2 SQIVND (reference sequence). Unmatched junction bases numbered 9, after V lost 5 bases and J lost 3 bases. CDR3 length: 17 amino acids. CDR3 sequence reads: CASSSSFGTGGYNEQFF. The CDR3, as DNA: TGTGCCAGTAGTTCTTCTTTCGGGACAGGGGGCTACAATGAGCAGTTCTTC.

In its sample, this clonotype was seen many times. This chain's CDR3 is CATSRATGTGANVLTF. In DNA, the CDR3 is TGTGCCACCAGCAGAGCGACAGGGACTGGGGCCAACGTCCTGACTTTC. J is TRBJ2-6 and V is TRBV15; 7 bases are a match to TRBD1. Germline lookup yields CDR1 LNHNV and CDR2 YYDKDF (reference sequence). The junction had 2 bases not matched to a gene; V was cut back by 1 base and J by 2 bases. The CDR3 covers 16 residues.

This clonotype was counted ten times or more. The V gene is TRBV6-1, the J gene TRBJ1-4, with TRBD1 as a possible D gene (6 bases). Germline V gene sequence: CDR1 MNHNS, CDR2 SASEGT. This CDR3 has 15 residues. Trimming stripped 4 bases from V and 5 bases from J, with 14 bases between. The CDR3 DNA sequence: TGTGCCAGCAGTGTAATACAGGGAGGAAATGAAAAACTGTTTTTT. Translated, it gives CASSVIQGGNEKLFF.